Included here is one T cell receptor beta chain sequence, with context. The repertoire was sequenced with immunoSEQ multiplex PCR; TCRdb's copy has only in-frame clones and lacks some. The data show 75,000 to 100,000 clones, approximately 80% seen once. J was trimmed by 0 bases and V by 2 bases; bases with no gene match: 4. This CDR3 has 17 residues. Germline V gene data show CDR1 as WNHNN and CDR2 as SYGVQD (reference sequence). These data belong to a study of a mutant IDH1 vaccine in newly diagnosed glioma. As to time point: baseline, week 1 (first vaccination visit). Treatment denoted: pre-vaccination baseline after standard-of-care therapy.

The chain recombines TRBV10-1 with TRBJ2-2, with 9 bases matching TRBD1. This specimen was PBMCs, taken from a glioma patient treated with radiotherapy, temozolomide or both. This TCR came from a man aged 40-49 years with glioma. Some clones in this sample may be carry-over from other donors' samples. The CDR3 here is CASSEEGTGTNTGELFF. CDR3 bases: TGCGCCAGCAGTGAGGAGGGGACAGGGACGAACACCGGGGAGCTGTTTTTT.